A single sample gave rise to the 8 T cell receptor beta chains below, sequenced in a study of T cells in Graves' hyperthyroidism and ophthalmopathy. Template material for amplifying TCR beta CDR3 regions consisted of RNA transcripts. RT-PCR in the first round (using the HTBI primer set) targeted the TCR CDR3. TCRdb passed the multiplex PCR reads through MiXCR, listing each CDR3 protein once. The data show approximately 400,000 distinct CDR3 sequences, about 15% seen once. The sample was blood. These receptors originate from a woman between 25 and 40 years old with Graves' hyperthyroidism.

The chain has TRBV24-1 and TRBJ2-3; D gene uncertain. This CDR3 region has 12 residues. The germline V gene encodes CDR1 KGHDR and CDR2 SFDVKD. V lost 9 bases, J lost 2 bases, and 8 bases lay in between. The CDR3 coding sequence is TGTGCCACCGGTTCTTTCACAGATACGCAGTATTTT. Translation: CATGSFTDTQYF.

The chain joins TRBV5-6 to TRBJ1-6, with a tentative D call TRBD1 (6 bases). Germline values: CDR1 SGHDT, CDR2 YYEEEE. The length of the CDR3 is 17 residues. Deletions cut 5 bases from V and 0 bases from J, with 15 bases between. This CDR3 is CASRPGLQGSYNSPLHF. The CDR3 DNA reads TGTGCCAGCAGACCTGGATTACAGGGCTCCTATAATTCACCCCTCCACTTT.

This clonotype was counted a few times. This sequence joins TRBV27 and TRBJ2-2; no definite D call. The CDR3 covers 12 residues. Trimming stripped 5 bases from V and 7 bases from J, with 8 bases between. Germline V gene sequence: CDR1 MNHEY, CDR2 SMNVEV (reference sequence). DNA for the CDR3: TGTGCCAGCAGTCTACGGGTCGGGGAGCTGTTTTTT. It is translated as CASSLRVGELFF.

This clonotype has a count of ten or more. The CDR3 here is CSARPRAYEQYF. The CDR3 bases are TGCAGTGCCCGTCCCAGGGCGTACGAGCAGTACTTC. This chain joins TRBV20-1 and TRBJ2-7, with D perhaps matching TRBD1 (5 bases). Trimming removed 6 bases at V and 4 bases at J, with 13 bases between. This CDR3 comprises 12 residues. Germline-derived CDR1 and CDR2 are DFQATT and SNEGSKA (reference sequence).

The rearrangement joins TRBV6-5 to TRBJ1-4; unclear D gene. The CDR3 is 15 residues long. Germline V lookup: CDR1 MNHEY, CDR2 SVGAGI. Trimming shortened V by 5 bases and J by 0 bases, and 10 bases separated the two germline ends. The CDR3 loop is CASSPSGTTNEKLFF. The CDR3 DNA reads TGTGCCAGCAGTCCCTCGGGGACAACTAATGAAAAACTGTTTTTT.

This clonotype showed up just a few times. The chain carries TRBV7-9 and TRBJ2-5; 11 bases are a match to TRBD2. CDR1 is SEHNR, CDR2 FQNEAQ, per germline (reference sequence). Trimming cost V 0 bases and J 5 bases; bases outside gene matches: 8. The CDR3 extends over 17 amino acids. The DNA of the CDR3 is TGTGCCAGCAGCTTAGCCGGGACTAGCGGTGGAAGGGAGACCCAGTACTTC. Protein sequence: CASSLAGTSGGRETQYF.

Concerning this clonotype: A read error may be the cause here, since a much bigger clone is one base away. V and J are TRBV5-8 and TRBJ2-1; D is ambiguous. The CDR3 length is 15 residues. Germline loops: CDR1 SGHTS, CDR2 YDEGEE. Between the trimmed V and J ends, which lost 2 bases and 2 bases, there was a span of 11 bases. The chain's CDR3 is CASSFALATYNEQFF. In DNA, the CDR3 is TGTGCCAGCAGCTTCGCGCTGGCTACCTACAATGAGCAGTTCTTC.

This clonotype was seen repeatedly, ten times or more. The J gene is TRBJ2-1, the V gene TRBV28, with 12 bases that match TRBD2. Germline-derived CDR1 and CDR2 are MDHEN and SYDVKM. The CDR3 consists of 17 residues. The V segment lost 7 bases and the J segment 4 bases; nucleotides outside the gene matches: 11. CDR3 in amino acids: CASTERASGRGYNEQFF. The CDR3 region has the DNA TGTGCCAGCACCGAAAGGGCTAGCGGGAGGGGATACAATGAGCAGTTCTTC.